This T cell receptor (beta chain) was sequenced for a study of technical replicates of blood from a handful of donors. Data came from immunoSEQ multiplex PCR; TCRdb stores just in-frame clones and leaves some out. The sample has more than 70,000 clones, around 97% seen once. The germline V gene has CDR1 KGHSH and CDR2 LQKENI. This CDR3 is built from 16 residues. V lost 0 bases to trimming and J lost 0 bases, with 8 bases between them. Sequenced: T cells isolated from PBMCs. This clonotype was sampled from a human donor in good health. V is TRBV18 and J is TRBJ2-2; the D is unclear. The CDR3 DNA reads TGTGCCAGCTCACCACCGAGACAAGCGAACACCGGGGAGCTGTTTTTT. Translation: CASSPPRQANTGELFF.